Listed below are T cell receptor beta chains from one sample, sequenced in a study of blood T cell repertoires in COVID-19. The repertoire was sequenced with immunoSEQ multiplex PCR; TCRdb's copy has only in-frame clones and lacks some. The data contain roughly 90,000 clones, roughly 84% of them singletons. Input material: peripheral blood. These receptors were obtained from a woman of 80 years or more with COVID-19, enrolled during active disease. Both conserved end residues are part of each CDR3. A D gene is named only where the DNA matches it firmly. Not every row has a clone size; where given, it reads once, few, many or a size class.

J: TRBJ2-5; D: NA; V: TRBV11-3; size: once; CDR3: CASSQGGTKTQYF; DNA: TGTGCCAGCAGCCAGGGAGGGACAAAGACCCAGTACTTC
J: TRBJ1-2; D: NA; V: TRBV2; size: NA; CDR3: CASTRVVNYGYTF; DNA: TGTGCCAGCACTCGGGTCGTTAACTATGGCTACACCTTC
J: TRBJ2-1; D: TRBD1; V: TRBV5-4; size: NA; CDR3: CASSRNTGTGGVNEQFF; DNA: TGTGCCAGCAGCCGTAACACCGGGACAGGGGGGGTCAATGAGCAGTTCTTC
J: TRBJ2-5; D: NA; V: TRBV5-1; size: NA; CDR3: CASSATSQETQYF; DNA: TGCGCCAGCAGCGCGACTAGCCAAGAGACCCAGTACTTC
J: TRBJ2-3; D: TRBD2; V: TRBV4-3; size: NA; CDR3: CASSQDTSGGDTQYF; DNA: TGCGCCAGCAGCCAAGATACCAGCGGGGGTGATACGCAGTATTTT
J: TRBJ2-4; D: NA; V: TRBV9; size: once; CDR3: CASSPTGGGGPKNIQYF; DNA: TGTGCCAGCAGCCCAACCGGAGGAGGGGGCCCCAAAAACATTCAGTACTTC
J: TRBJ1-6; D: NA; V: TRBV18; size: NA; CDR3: CASSPIQDSPLHF; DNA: TGTGCCAGCTCACCGATACAAGATTCACCCCTCCACTTT
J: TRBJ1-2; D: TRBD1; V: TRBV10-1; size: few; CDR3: CADGQGGNYGYTF; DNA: TGCGCCGACGGACAGGGGGGGAACTATGGCTACACCTTC
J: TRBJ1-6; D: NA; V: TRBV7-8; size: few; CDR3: CASSSNRVGNSPLHF; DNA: TGTGCCAGCAGCTCCAACAGGGTGGGCAATTCACCCCTCCACTTT
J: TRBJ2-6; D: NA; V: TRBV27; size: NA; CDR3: CASSFLGRLGNGANVLTF; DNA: TGTGCCAGCAGTTTCCTGGGGCGGCTAGGGAATGGGGCCAACGTCCTGACTTTC
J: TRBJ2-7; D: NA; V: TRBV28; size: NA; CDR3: CASSTAYEQYF; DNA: TGTGCCAGCAGTACAGCTTACGAGCAGTACTTC
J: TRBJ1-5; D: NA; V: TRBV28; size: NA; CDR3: CASSLGGGWGQPQHF; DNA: TGTGCCAGCAGTTTAGGCGGGGGATGGGGTCAGCCCCAGCATTTT
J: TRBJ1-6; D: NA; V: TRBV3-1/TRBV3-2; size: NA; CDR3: CASSQAGFGNSPLHF; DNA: TGTGCCAGCAGCCAAGCGGGTTTTGGAAATTCACCCCTCCACTTT
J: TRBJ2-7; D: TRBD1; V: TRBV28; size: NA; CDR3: CASREDRDYEQYF; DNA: TGTGCCAGCAGGGAGGACAGGGATTACGAGCAGTACTTC
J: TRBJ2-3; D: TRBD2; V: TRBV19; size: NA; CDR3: CASSGRADTQYF; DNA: TGTGCCAGTAGCGGGAGGGCCGATACGCAGTATTTT
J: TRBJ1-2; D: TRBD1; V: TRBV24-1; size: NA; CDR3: CATSSWGQGAQGYTF; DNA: TGTGCCACCAGTTCCTGGGGACAGGGGGCGCAAGGCTACACCTTC
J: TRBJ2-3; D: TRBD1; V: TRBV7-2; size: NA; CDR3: CASSEEGALDTQYF; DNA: TGTGCCAGCAGCGAAGAGGGGGCGTTAGATACGCAGTATTTT
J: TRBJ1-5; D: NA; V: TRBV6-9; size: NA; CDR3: CASSYSWGGGQDQPQHF; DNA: TGTGCCAGCAGTTATTCATGGGGCGGGGGGCAAGATCAGCCCCAGCATTTT
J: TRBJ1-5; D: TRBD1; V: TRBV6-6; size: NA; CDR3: CASSDRGNQPQHF; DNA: TGTGCCAGCAGTGACAGGGGTAATCAGCCCCAGCATTTT
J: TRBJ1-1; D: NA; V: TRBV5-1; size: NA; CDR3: CASSRLGGDGTEAFF; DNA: TGCGCCAGCAGCCGACTTGGGGGGGACGGCACTGAAGCTTTCTTT
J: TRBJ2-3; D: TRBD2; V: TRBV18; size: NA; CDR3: CASSPGLAGASTDTQYF; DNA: TGTGCCAGCTCACCAGGACTAGCGGGGGCTAGCACAGATACGCAGTATTTT
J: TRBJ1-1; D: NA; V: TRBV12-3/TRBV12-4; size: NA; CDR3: CASRTGQLTEAFF; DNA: TGTGCCAGCAGGACCGGACAGTTGACTGAAGCTTTCTTT
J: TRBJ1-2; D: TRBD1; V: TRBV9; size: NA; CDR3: CASSGAGTGWPHGYTF; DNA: TGTGCCAGCAGCGGAGCCGGGACAGGGTGGCCCCATGGCTACACCTTC
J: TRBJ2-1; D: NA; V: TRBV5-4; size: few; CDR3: CASSLGLEGEQFF; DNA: TGTGCCAGCAGCTTGGGCCTGGAGGGTGAGCAGTTCTTC
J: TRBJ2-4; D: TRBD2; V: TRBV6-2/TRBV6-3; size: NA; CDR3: CASSQPGTSSYF; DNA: TGTGCCAGCAGCCAGCCCGGGACTAGCTCCTACTTC
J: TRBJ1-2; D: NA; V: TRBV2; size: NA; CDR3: CASEGRSNYGYTF; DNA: TGTGCCAGTGAGGGCCGTTCTAACTATGGCTACACCTTC
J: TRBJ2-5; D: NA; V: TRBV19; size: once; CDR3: CASSPQREETQYF; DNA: TGTGCCAGTAGTCCCCAGCGGGAAGAGACCCAGTACTTC
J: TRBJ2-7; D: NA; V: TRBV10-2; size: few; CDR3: CASSVKRKGSYEQYF; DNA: TGCGCCAGCAGTGTCAAGCGGAAGGGCTCCTACGAGCAGTACTTC
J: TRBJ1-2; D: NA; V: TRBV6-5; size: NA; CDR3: CASRQTVGGYTF; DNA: TGTGCCAGCAGACAAACAGTGGGCGGCTACACCTTC
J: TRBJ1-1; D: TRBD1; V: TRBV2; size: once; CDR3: CASTSGGGGEAFF; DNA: TGTGCCAGCACTTCAGGGGGTGGCGGTGAAGCTTTCTTT
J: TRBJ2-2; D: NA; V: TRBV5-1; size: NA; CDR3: CASSFGQGLNTGELFF; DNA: TGCGCCAGCAGCTTTGGGCAGGGATTGAACACCGGGGAGCTGTTTTTT
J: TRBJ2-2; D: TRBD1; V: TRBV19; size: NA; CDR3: CASTDNYGTGGTGELFF; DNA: TGTGCCAGTACCGACAACTACGGGACAGGGGGGACCGGGGAGCTGTTTTTT
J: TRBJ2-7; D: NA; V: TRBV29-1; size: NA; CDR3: CSVEGLAYEQYF; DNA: TGCAGCGTTGAAGGGCTAGCCTACGAGCAGTACTTC
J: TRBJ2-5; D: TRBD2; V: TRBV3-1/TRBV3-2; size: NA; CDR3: CASSRKLGGAGETQYF; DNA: TGTGCCAGCAGCCGCAAACTCGGGGGGGCCGGGGAGACCCAGTACTTC
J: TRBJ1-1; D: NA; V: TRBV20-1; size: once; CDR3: CSASALGAFF; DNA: TGCAGTGCTAGCGCGCTTGGAGCTTTCTTT
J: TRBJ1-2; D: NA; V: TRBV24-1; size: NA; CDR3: CATRKDTRGYGYTF; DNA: TGTGCCACCAGAAAGGACACCAGGGGATATGGCTACACCTTC
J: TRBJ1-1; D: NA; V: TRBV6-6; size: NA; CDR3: CASSYKHRAEAFF; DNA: TGTGCCAGCAGTTACAAACACCGTGCTGAAGCTTTCTTT
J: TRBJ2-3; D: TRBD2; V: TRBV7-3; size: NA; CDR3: CASSLGLAGVLTDTQYF; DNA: TGTGCCAGCAGCTTAGGGCTAGCGGGAGTTTTAACAGATACGCAGTATTTT
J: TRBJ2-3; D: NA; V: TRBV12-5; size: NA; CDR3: CASGLVHDTDTQYF; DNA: TGTGCTAGTGGTTTGGTACATGACACAGATACGCAGTATTTT
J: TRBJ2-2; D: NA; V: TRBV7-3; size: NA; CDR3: CASSQYGKGNTGELFF; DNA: TGTGCCAGCAGCCAGTACGGGAAGGGGAACACCGGGGAGCTGTTTTTT
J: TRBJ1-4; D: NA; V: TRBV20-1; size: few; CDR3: CSARLEKLFF; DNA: TGCAGTGCTAGACTTGAAAAACTGTTTTTT
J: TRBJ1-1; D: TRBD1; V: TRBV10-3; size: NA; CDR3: CAISEPDRGSGSTEAFF; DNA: TGTGCCATCAGTGAGCCAGACAGGGGCTCAGGGTCTACTGAAGCTTTCTTT
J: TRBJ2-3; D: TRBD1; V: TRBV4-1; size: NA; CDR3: CASSQGSGQYTDTQYF; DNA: TGCGCCAGCAGCCAAGGGTCGGGACAGTACACAGATACGCAGTATTTT
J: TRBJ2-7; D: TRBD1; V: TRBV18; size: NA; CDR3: CASSPLDRSYEQYF; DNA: TGTGCCAGCTCACCACTGGACAGGAGCTACGAGCAGTACTTC
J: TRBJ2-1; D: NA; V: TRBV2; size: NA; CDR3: CASSGLQAGRSNEQFF; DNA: TGTGCCAGCAGCGGATTGCAGGCGGGCCGGAGTAATGAGCAGTTCTTC
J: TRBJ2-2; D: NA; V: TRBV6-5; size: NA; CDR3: CASMTRANTGELFF; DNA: TGTGCCAGCATGACGAGGGCGAACACCGGGGAGCTGTTTTTT
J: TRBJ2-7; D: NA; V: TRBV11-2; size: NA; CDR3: CASSFPPRDTYPYEQYF; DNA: TGTGCCAGCAGCTTTCCTCCCCGGGACACCTACCCCTACGAGCAGTACTTC
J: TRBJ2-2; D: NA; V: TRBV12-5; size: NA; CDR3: CASGLVATGELFF; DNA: TGTGCTAGTGGTTTGGTAGCGACCGGGGAGCTGTTTTTT